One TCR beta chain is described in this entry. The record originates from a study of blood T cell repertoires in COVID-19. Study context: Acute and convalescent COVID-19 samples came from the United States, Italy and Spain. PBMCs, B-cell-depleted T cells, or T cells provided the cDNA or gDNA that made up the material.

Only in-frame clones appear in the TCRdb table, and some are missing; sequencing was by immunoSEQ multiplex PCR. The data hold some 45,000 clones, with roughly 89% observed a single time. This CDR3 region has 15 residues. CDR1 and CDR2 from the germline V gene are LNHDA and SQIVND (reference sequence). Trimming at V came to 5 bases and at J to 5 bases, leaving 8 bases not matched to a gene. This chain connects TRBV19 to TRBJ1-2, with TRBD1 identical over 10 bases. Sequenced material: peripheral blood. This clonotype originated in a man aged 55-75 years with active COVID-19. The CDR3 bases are TGTGCCAGTAGTTCGGGACAGGGGAGGAGTTATGGCTACACCTTC. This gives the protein CASSSGQGRSYGYTF.